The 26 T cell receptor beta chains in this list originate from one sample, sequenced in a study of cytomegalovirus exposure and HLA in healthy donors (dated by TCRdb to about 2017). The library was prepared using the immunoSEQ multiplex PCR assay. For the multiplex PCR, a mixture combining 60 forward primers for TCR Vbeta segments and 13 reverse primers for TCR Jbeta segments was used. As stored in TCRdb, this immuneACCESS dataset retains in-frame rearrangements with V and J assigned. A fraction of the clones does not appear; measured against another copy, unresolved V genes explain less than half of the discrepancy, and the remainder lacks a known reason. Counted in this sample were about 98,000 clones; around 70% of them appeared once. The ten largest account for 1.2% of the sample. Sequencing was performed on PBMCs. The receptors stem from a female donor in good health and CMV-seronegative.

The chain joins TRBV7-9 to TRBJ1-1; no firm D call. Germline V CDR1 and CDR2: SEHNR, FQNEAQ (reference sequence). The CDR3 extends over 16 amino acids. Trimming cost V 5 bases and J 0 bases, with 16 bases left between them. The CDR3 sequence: CASSPSRAQMNTEAFF. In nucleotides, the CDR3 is TGTGCCAGCAGCCCCTCTCGTGCACAGATGAACACTGAAGCTTTCTTT.

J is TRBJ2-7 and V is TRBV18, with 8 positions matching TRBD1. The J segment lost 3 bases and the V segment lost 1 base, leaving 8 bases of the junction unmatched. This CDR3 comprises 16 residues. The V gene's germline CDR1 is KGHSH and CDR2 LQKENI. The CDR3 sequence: CASSPRTGPLLYEQYF. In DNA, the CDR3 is TGTGCCAGCTCACCACGGACAGGGCCCCTTCTCTACGAGCAGTACTTC.

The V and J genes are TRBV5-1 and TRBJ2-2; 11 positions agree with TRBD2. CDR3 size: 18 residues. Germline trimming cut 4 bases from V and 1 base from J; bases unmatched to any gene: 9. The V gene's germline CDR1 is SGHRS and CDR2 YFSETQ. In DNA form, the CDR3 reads TGCGCCAGCAGCCCTACCCCGGGACTAGCGGAGAACACCGGGGAGCTGTTTTTT. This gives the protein CASSPTPGLAENTGELFF. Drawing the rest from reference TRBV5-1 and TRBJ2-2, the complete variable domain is KAGVTQTPRYLIKTRGQQVTLSCSPISGHRSVSWYQQTPGQGLQFLFEYFSETQRNKGNFPGRFSGRQFSNSRSEMNVSTLELGDSALYLCASSPTPGLAENTGELFFGEGSRLTVL.

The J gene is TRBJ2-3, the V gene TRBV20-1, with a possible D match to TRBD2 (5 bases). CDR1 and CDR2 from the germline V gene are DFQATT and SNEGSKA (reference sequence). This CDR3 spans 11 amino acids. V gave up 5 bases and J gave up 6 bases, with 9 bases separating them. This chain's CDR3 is CSAGREDTQYF. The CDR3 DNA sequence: TGCAGTGCTGGTAGGGAGGATACGCAGTATTTT.

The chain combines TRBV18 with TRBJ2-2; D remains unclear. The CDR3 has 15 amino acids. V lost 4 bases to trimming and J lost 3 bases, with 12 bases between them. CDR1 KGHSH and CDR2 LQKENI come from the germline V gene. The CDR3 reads CASSLNSYYTGELFF. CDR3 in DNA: TGTGCCAGCTCACTTAACAGTTACTACACCGGGGAGCTGTTTTTT.

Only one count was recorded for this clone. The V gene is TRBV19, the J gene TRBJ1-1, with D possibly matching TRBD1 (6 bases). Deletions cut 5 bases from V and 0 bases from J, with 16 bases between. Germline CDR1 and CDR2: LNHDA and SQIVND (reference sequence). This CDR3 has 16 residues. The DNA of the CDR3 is TGTGCCAGTAGTCCCCCCACAGGGATGGTGAACACTGAAGCTTTCTTT. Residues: CASSPPTGMVNTEAFF.

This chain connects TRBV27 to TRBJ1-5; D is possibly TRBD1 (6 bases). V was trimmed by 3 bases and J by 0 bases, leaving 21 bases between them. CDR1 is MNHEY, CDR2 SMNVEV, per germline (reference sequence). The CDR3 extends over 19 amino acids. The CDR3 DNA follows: TGTGCCAGCAGTTTCGGCCAGGTGGTGAGGGGGAATAGCAATCAGCCCCAGCATTTT. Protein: CASSFGQVVRGNSNQPQHF.

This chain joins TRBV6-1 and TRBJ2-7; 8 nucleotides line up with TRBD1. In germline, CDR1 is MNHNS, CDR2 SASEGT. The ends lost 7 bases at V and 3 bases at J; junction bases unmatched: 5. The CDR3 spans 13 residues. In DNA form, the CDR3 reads TGTGCCAGCACCTTTGACAGGGGCTACGAGCAGTACTTC. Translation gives CASTFDRGYEQYF.

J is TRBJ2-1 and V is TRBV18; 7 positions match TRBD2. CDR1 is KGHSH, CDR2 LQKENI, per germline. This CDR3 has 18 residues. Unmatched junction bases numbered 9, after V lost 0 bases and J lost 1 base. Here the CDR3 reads CASSPPGSSGLSYNEQFF. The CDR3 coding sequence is TGTGCCAGCTCACCACCTGGTTCTAGCGGATTGTCCTACAATGAGCAGTTCTTC.

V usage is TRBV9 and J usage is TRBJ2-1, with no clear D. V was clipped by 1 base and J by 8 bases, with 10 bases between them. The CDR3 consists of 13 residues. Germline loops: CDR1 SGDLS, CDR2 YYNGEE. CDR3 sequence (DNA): TGTGCCAGCAGCGTAAGCCGCTTGGATGAGCAGTTCTTC. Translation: CASSVSRLDEQFF. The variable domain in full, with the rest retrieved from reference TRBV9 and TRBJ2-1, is DSGVTQTPKHLITATGQRVTLRCSPRSGDLSVYWYQQSLDQGLQFLIQYYNGEERAKGNILERFSAQQFPDLHSELNLSSLELGDSALYFCASSVSRLDEQFFGPGTRLTVL.

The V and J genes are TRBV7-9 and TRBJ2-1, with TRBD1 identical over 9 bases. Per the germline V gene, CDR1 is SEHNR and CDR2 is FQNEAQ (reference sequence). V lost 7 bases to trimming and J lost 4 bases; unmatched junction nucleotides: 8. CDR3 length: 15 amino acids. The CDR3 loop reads CASIPGDRVYNEQFF. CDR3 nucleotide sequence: TGTGCCAGCATCCCAGGGGACAGGGTATACAATGAGCAGTTCTTC. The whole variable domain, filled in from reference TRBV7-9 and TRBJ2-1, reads DTGVSQNPRHKITKRGQNVTFRCDPISEHNRLYWYRQTLGQGPEFLTYFQNEAQLEKSRLLSDRFSAERPKGSFSTLEIQRTEQGDSAMYLCASIPGDRVYNEQFFGPGTRLTVL.

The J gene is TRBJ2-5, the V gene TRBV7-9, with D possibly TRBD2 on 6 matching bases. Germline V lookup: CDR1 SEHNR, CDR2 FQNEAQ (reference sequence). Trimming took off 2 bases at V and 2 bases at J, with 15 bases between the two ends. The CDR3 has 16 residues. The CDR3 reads CASSLRSGGYQETQYF. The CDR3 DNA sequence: TGTGCCAGCAGCTTACGGTCCGGAGGGTATCAAGAGACCCAGTACTTC. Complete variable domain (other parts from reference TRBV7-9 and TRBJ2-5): DTGVSQNPRHKITKRGQNVTFRCDPISEHNRLYWYRQTLGQGPEFLTYFQNEAQLEKSRLLSDRFSAERPKGSFSTLEIQRTEQGDSAMYLCASSLRSGGYQETQYFGPGTRLLVL.

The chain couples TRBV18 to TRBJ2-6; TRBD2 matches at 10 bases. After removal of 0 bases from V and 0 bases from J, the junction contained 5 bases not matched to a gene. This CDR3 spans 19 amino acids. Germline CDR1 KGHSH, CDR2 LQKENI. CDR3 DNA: TGTGCCAGCTCACCACCATCACTAGCGGGATACTCTGGGGCCAACGTCCTGACTTTC. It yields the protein CASSPPSLAGYSGANVLTF.

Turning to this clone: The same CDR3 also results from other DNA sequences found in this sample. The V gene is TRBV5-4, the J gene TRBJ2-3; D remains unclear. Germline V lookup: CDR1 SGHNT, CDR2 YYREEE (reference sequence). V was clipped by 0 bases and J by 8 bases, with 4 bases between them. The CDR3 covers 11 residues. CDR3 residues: CASSLGGTQYF. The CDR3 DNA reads TGTGCCAGCAGCTTGGGAGGTACGCAGTATTTT.

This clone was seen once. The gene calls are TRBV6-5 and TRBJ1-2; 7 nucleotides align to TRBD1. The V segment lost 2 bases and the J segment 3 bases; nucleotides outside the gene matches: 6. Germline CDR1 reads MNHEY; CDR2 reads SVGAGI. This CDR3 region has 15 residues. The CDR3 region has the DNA TGTGCCAGCAGTTACGGCGGACAGGAGTACTATGGCTACACCTTC. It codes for CASSYGGQEYYGYTF.

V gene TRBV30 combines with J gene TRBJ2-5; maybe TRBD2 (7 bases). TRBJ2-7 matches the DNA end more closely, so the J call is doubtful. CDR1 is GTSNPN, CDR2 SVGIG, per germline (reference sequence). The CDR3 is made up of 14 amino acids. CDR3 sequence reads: CAWSGGGVNYEQYF. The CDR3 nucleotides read TGTGCCTGGAGTGGCGGGGGCGTGAACTACGAGCAGTACTTC.

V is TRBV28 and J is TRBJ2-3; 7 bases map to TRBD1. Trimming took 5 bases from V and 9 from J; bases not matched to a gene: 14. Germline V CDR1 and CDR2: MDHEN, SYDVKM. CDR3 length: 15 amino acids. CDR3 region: CASSLTGIRMFTQYF. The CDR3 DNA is TGTGCCAGCAGTCTGACAGGGATCAGGATGTTCACGCAGTATTTT. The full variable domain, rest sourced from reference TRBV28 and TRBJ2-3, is DVKVTQSSRYLVKRTGEKVFLECVQDMDHENMFWYRQDPGLGLRLIYFSYDVKMKEKGDIPEGYSVSREKKERFSLILESASTNQTSMYLCASSLTGIRMFTQYFGPGTRLTVL.

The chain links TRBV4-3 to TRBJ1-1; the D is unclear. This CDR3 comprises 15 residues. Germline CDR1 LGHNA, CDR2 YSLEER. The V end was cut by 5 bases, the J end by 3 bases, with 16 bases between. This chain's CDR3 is CASSKTERQDTEAFF. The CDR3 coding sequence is TGCGCCAGCAGCAAGACCGAACGGCAGGACACTGAAGCTTTCTTT.

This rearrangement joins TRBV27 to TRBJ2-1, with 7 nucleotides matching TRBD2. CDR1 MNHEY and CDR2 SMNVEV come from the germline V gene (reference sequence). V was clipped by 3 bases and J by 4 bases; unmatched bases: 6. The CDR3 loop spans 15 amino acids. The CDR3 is CASSLGGSRYNEQFF. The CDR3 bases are TGTGCCAGCAGTTTGGGAGGGAGTAGGTACAATGAGCAGTTCTTC.

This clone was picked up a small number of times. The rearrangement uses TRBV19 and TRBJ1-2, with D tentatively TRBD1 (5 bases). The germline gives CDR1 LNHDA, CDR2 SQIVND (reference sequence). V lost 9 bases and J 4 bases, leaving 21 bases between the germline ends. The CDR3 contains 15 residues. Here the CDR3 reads CASQRREGEGYGYTF. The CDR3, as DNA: TGTGCCAGCCAGCGGAGGGAAGGGGAAGGCTATGGCTACACCTTC.

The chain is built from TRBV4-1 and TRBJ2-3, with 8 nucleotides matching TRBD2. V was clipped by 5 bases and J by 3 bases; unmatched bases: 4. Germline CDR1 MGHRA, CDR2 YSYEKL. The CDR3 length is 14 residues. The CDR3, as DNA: TGCGCCAGCAGCTTAGCGGGATTGACAGATACGCAGTATTTT. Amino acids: CASSLAGLTDTQYF.

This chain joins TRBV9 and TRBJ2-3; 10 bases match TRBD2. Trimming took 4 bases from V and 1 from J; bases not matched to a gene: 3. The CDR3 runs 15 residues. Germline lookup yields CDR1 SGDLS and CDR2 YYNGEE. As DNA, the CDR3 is TGTGCCAGCAGCCCTGGGACTAGCGGCACAGATACGCAGTATTTT. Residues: CASSPGTSGTDTQYF. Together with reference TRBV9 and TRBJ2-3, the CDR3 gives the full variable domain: DSGVTQTPKHLITATGQRVTLRCSPRSGDLSVYWYQQSLDQGLQFLIQYYNGEERAKGNILERFSAQQFPDLHSELNLSSLELGDSALYFCASSPGTSGTDTQYFGPGTRLTVL.

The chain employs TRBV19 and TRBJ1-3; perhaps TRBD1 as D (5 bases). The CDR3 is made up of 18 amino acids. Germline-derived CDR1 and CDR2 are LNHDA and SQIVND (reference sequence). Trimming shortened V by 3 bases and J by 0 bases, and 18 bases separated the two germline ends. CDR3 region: CASSIARPAGISGNTIYF. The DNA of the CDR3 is TGTGCCAGTAGTATCGCCCGACCCGCAGGGATCTCTGGAAACACCATATATTTT.

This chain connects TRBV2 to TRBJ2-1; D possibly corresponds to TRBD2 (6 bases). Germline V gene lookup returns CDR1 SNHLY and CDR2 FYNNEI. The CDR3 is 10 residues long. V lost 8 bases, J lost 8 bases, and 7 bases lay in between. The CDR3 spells CASGTYEQFF. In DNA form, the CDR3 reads TGTGCCAGCGGGACTTATGAGCAGTTCTTC.

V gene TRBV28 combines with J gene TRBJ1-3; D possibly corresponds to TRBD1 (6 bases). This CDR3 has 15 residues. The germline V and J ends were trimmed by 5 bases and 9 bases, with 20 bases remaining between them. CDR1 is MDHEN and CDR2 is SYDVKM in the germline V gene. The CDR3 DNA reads TGTGCCAGCAGTCCTTGGGGGCGCCCAAGAGGCACCATATATTTT. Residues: CASSPWGRPRGTIYF.

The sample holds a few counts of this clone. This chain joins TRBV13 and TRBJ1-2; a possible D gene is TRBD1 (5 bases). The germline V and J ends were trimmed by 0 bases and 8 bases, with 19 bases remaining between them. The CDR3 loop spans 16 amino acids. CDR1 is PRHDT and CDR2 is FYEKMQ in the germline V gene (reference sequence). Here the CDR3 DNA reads TGTGCCAGCAGCTTAGGCGGGGGAGCCGTCTGGGGGGGCTACACCTTC. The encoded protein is CASSLGGGAVWGGYTF.